The 31 T cell receptor beta chains presented below share a single source sample, sequenced in a study of shared clonotypes between healthy human individuals. TCRdb's table, derived via immunoSEQ multiplex PCR, lists solely in-frame clones and lacks some. The sample holds about 2.2 million clones, about 93% seen once. Naive CD8 cells, CD45RO-negative and positively selected for CCR7, excluded terminally differentiated effector memory CD45RA+ cells. The sample taken for sequencing was naive CD8+ T cells from PBMCs. The receptors were sampled from a man between 18 and 29 years old in good health. Some clones in this sample may be carry-over from other donors' samples.

This clone was observed a single time. This chain joins TRBV27 and TRBJ2-1; D not resolved. The CDR3 is 14 amino acids. Trimming cost V 2 bases and J 4 bases, with 9 bases left between them. Germline V gives CDR1 MNHEY, CDR2 SMNVEV (reference sequence). The CDR3 sequence is CASSLSRPYNEQFF. The CDR3 region has the DNA TGTGCCAGCAGTTTAAGCCGACCGTACAATGAGCAGTTCTTC.

J is TRBJ2-3 and V is TRBV5-6, with D maybe TRBD2 (6 bases). The CDR3 loop spans 16 amino acids. Germline values: CDR1 SGHDT, CDR2 YYEEEE. Between the trimmed V and J ends, which lost 2 bases and 1 base, there was a span of 14 bases. The CDR3 loop is CASSFPLATRTDTQYF. The CDR3 DNA is TGTGCCAGCAGCTTCCCCCTAGCGACCCGCACAGATACGCAGTATTTT.

The rearrangement uses TRBV21-1 and TRBJ1-2. TRBV21-1 is recorded as a pseudogene. CDR3 length: 17 amino acids. The CDR3 reads CASSIRLPGRSGYGYTF. The CDR3, as DNA: TGTGCCAGCAGCATCCGGCTACCAGGGAGGTCCGGTTATGGCTACACCTTC.

This chain connects TRBV25-1 to TRBJ1-1; possibly TRBD1 for D (6 bases). The CDR3 is made up of 14 amino acids. Between the trimmed V and J ends, which lost 3 bases and 2 bases, there was a span of 10 bases. Germline-derived CDR1 and CDR2 are MGHDK and SYGVNS. The CDR3 sequence: CASSEWDTNTEAFF. CDR3 bases: TGTGCCAGCAGTGAGTGGGACACCAACACTGAAGCTTTCTTT.

The rearrangement joins TRBV11-1 to TRBJ2-1; a weak D match, TRBD2 (5 bases). This CDR3 comprises 14 residues. Germline loops: CDR1 SGHAT, CDR2 FQDESV (reference sequence). V was shortened by 5 bases and J by 5 bases, with 13 bases between the two germline ends. The DNA for the CDR3 is TGTGCCAGCAGCCCGCCTAGCCCTCACAATGAGCAGTTCTTC. It encodes CASSPPSPHNEQFF. Drawing the rest from reference TRBV11-1 and TRBJ2-1, the complete variable domain is EAEVAQSPRYKITEKSQAVAFWCDPISGHATLYWYRQILGQGPELLVQFQDESVVDDSQLPKDRFSAERLKGVDSTLKIQPAELGDSAMYLCASSPPSPHNEQFFGPGTRLTVL.

The chain links TRBV5-1 to TRBJ2-5; 8 bases line up with TRBD2. The germline CDR1 and CDR2 sequences are SGHRS and YFSETQ. The length of the CDR3 is 15 residues. J was trimmed by 4 bases and V by 7 bases; bases with no gene match: 12. This CDR3 is CASRWGGLGLETQYF. The DNA of the CDR3 is TGCGCCAGCCGATGGGGGGGACTAGGCCTAGAGACCCAGTACTTC.

V is TRBV7-9 and J is TRBJ2-2; 7 bases line up with TRBD2. Germline CDR1 SEHNR, CDR2 FQNEAQ (reference sequence). The CDR3 contains 17 residues. V dropped 5 bases and J dropped 1; count of bases not matched to a gene: 10. DNA for the CDR3: TGTGCCAGCAGCCGAGGGCTCCGGGAGGTGAACACCGGGGAGCTGTTTTTT. It yields the protein CASSRGLREVNTGELFF. The variable domain in full, with the rest retrieved from reference TRBV7-9 and TRBJ2-2, is DTGVSQNPRHKITKRGQNVTFRCDPISEHNRLYWYRQTLGQGPEFLTYFQNEAQLEKSRLLSDRFSAERPKGSFSTLEIQRTEQGDSAMYLCASSRGLREVNTGELFFGEGSRLTVL.

This clone occurred once. The chain combines TRBV6-1 with TRBJ1-1; D gene unclear. Germline V gives CDR1 MNHNS, CDR2 SASEGT. The CDR3 sequence is 9 residues long. V lost 8 bases and J 11 bases, leaving 9 bases between the germline ends. In DNA form, the CDR3 reads TGTGCCAGCGGCGGTTGGGCTTTCTTT. This encodes CASGGWAFF.

The chain is built from TRBV11-2 and TRBJ2-7, with D perhaps matching TRBD1 (6 bases). Germline lookup yields CDR1 SGHAT and CDR2 FQNNGV. Trimming cost V 5 bases and J 3 bases, with 17 bases left between them. The CDR3 extends over 15 amino acids. DNA of the CDR3: TGTGCCAGCAGCACCCCGACAGGTACCAACTACGAGCAGTACTTC. Residues: CASSTPTGTNYEQYF.

This clone has just one count. The chain recombines TRBV27 with TRBJ2-5; 11 bases fit TRBD2. This CDR3 spans 13 amino acids. With V trimmed by 5 bases and J by 7 bases, 3 bases remained unmatched. The germline V gene encodes CDR1 MNHEY and CDR2 SMNVEV (reference sequence). The CDR3 nucleotides read TGTGCCAGCAGTCTCGGACTAGCGGGGACCCAGTACTTC. As protein: CASSLGLAGTQYF.

The chain employs TRBV7-9 and TRBJ2-5, with TRBD1 matching over 9 bases. The trim removed 7 bases at V and 5 bases at J, leaving 8 bases unmatched. The germline V gene encodes CDR1 SEHNR and CDR2 FQNEAQ (reference sequence). This CDR3 has 14 residues. The DNA for the CDR3 is TGTGCCAGCAAGCCGACAGGGGGGATGGAGACCCAGTACTTC. It yields the protein CASKPTGGMETQYF.

V and J are TRBV19 and TRBJ2-2, with D perhaps TRBD2 (5 bases). V was trimmed by 7 bases and J by 3 bases, leaving 9 bases between them. The CDR3 is 13 amino acids. Germline CDR1 reads LNHDA; CDR2 reads SQIVND (reference sequence). CDR3 residues: CASTPDYTGELFF. CDR3 sequence (DNA): TGTGCCAGTACCCCGGACTACACCGGGGAGCTGTTTTTT.

The rearrangement joins TRBV28 to TRBJ2-7, with D perhaps matching TRBD2 (6 bases). V gave up 2 bases and J gave up 1 base, with 12 bases separating them. Germline CDR1 and CDR2: MDHEN and SYDVKM. The CDR3 has 15 residues. The CDR3 DNA follows: TGTGCCAGCAGTTTAGGAGGGATGAGATCCTACGAGCAGTACTTC. Amino acids: CASSLGGMRSYEQYF.

The V call is TRBV29-1, the J call TRBJ2-1; 7 positions match TRBD2. The CDR3 extends over 16 amino acids. The germline V gene has CDR1 SQVTM and CDR2 ANQGSEA. V shed 7 bases, J shed 8 bases, and the junction held 20 bases outside the gene matches. The CDR3 region has the DNA TGCAGCGCCGAGGAAATTACGGGACTAACCTCGTATGAGCAGTTCTTC. This encodes CSAEEITGLTSYEQFF.

This chain connects TRBV13 to TRBJ1-2; the match to TRBD1 covers 12 bases. CDR1 is PRHDT, CDR2 FYEKMQ, per germline (reference sequence). This CDR3 contains 16 residues. Trimming at V came to 0 bases and at J to 4 bases, leaving 3 bases not matched to a gene. The CDR3 spells CASSLGVGQGAYGYTF. CDR3 in DNA: TGTGCCAGCAGCTTAGGGGTGGGACAGGGGGCCTATGGCTACACCTTC.

The J gene is TRBJ2-3, the V gene TRBV29-1; TRBD2 agrees at 9 bases. The V and J ends lost 6 bases and 7 bases, in that order; junction bases with no gene match: 11. The CDR3 consists of 14 residues. The germline V gene has CDR1 SQVTM and CDR2 ANQGSEA. The CDR3 nucleotides read TGCAGCGTGGGATTTAGCGGGAGCCTGCATACGCAGTATTTT. It specifies CSVGFSGSLHTQYF.

This clone appeared once. The rearrangement joins TRBV11-2 to TRBJ1-2; tentatively, D is TRBD1 (6 bases). Per the germline V gene, CDR1 is SGHAT and CDR2 is FQNNGV. The CDR3 extends over 16 amino acids. V lost 7 bases and J 4 bases, leaving 22 bases between the germline ends. The CDR3 sequence: CASKEGSGVSPYGYTF. CDR3 in DNA: TGTGCCAGCAAGGAGGGGTCAGGGGTATCTCCCTATGGCTACACCTTC. The variable domain in full, completed from reference TRBV11-2 and TRBJ1-2, reads EAGVAQSPRYKIIEKRQSVAFWCNPISGHATLYWYQQILGQGPKLLIQFQNNGVVDDSQLPKDRFSAERLKGVDSTLKIQPAKLEDSAVYLCASKEGSGVSPYGYTFGSGTRLTVV.

The CDR3 protein is CASSSQGGDTEAFF. The CDR3 bases are TGTGCCAGTAGCTCACAGGGAGGGGACACTGAAGCTTTCTTT. The rearrangement links TRBV19 to TRBJ1-1; D is possibly TRBD1 (6 bases). The CDR3 is made up of 14 amino acids. V was shortened by 6 bases and J by 3 bases, with 14 bases between the two germline ends. Germline CDR1 LNHDA, CDR2 SQIVND (reference sequence).

Only a few counts were recorded for this clone. This rearrangement joins TRBV9 to TRBJ1-4, with 8 bases lining up with TRBD1. Germline CDR1 is SGDLS and CDR2 is YYNGEE. The CDR3 spans 14 residues. The ends lost 4 bases at V and 6 bases at J; junction bases unmatched: 5. Here the CDR3 DNA reads TGTGCCAGCAGCCCCAACAGGGGGTATGAAAAACTGTTTTTT. The encoded protein is CASSPNRGYEKLFF.

V gene TRBV29-1 combines with J gene TRBJ1-2, with TRBD1 as a possible D gene (5 bases). Looked up from germline, CDR1 is SQVTM and CDR2 is ANQGSEA. Trimming removed 6 bases at V and 4 bases at J, with 18 bases between. This CDR3 has 14 residues. Written as DNA, the CDR3 is TGCAGCGTCGTCGACAGAAACCCACCCTATGGCTACACCTTC. Its protein product is CSVVDRNPPYGYTF.

The chain carries TRBV15 and TRBJ1-1; D is ambiguous. The CDR3 spans 12 residues. Germline V gives CDR1 LNHNV, CDR2 YYDKDF (reference sequence). With 2 bases removed from V and 8 bases from J, the gap between germline ends came to 9 bases. The CDR3 protein is CATSRQSGEAFF. As DNA, the CDR3 is TGTGCCACCAGCAGACAGAGCGGGGAAGCTTTCTTT.

The V and J genes are TRBV5-8 and TRBJ2-1, with TRBD2 identical over 11 bases. CDR3 length: 16 amino acids. The germline V gene encodes CDR1 SGHTS and CDR2 YDEGEE. Trimming cost V 2 bases and J 2 bases; bases outside gene matches: 3. The CDR3 here is CASSFVAGGPYNEQFF. For the CDR3, the DNA is TGTGCCAGCAGCTTCGTAGCGGGAGGGCCCTACAATGAGCAGTTCTTC.

On this clone: Distinct nucleotide sequences in the sample also encode this CDR3. The CDR3 region has the DNA TGCAGCGTTAGAAGCTCCTACGAGCAGTACTTC. This sequence encodes CSVRSSYEQYF. The chain carries TRBV29-1 and TRBJ2-7; D is undetermined. Between the trimmed V and J ends, which lost 5 bases and 0 bases, there was a span of 5 bases. Germline V CDR1 and CDR2: SQVTM, ANQGSEA. This CDR3 is 11 amino acids long.

This sequence joins TRBV9 and TRBJ2-5, with 8 bases aligning to TRBD2. V trimming: 4 bases; J trimming: 2 bases; junction bases outside the gene matches: 19. Germline assignment: CDR1 SGDLS and CDR2 YYNGEE. This CDR3 contains 19 residues. The CDR3 region has the DNA TGTGCCAGCAGCCCCTTCCCCGAAGGCGGGAGGTTGGGGCAAGAGACCCAGTACTTC. This encodes CASSPFPEGGRLGQETQYF. Based on the CDR3 plus reference TRBV9 and TRBJ2-5, the full variable domain is DSGVTQTPKHLITATGQRVTLRCSPRSGDLSVYWYQQSLDQGLQFLIQYYNGEERAKGNILERFSAQQFPDLHSELNLSSLELGDSALYFCASSPFPEGGRLGQETQYFGPGTRLLVL.

This clone has a single count. This same CDR3 is encoded by further DNA sequences in the sample. The chain employs TRBV9 and TRBJ1-2; possible D gene TRBD1, 5 bases. The ends were cut back, 1 base at V and 7 bases at J, with 8 bases in the middle. The germline V gene encodes CDR1 SGDLS and CDR2 YYNGEE. This CDR3 has 12 amino acids. The CDR3 region is CASSVQGGGYTF. The CDR3 DNA reads as TGTGCCAGCAGCGTACAGGGTGGTGGCTACACCTTC.

The chain uses TRBV19 and TRBJ2-3; D is unresolved. Germline V lookup: CDR1 LNHDA, CDR2 SQIVND (reference sequence). There are 11 residues in the CDR3. V dropped 4 bases and J dropped 9 bases, with 8 bases sitting between them. The CDR3 sequence is CASSTPPTQYF. In nucleotides, the CDR3 is TGTGCCAGTAGTACCCCCCCCACGCAGTATTTT. Full variable domain (outside the CDR3, taken from reference TRBV19 and TRBJ2-3): DGGITQSPKYLFRKEGQNVTLSCEQNLNHDAMYWYRQDPGQGLRLIYYSQIVNDFQKGDIAEGYSVSREKKESFPLTVTSAQKNPTAFYLCASSTPPTQYFGPGTRLTVL.

This sequence joins TRBV11-3 and TRBJ2-7; tentative D call: TRBD2 (5 bases). Deletions cut 5 bases from V and 3 bases from J, with 11 bases between. Germline CDR1 is SGHNT and CDR2 is YENEEA. The CDR3 runs 13 residues. The CDR3 sequence is CASSPGRDYEQYF. CDR3 coding DNA: TGTGCCAGCAGCCCCGGACGGGACTACGAGCAGTACTTC.

CDR3 protein: CASSYGLAGERETQYF. CDR3 in DNA: TGCGCCAGCAGCTATGGACTAGCGGGAGAAAGAGAGACCCAGTACTTC. The chain carries TRBV5-1 and TRBJ2-5; 13 bases match TRBD2. In germline, CDR1 is SGHRS, CDR2 YFSETQ. This CDR3 spans 16 amino acids. Unmatched junction bases numbered 6, after V lost 3 bases and J lost 4 bases.

This clone was detected only once. The CDR3 protein is CASSQALPVVRNNEQFF. CDR3 nucleotide sequence: TGCGCCAGCAGCCAAGCTCTCCCGGTGGTTAGGAACAATGAGCAGTTCTTC. V gene TRBV4-1 combines with J gene TRBJ2-1; D is unclear. In germline, CDR1 is MGHRA, CDR2 YSYEKL. CDR3 size: 17 residues. The ends were cut back, 1 base at V and 5 bases at J, with 18 bases in the middle.

The chain carries TRBV7-2 and TRBJ2-1, with 8 positions matching TRBD2. This CDR3 has 16 amino acids. Germline V gene data show CDR1 as SGHTA and CDR2 as FQGNSA. The trim removed 1 base at V and 5 bases at J, leaving 7 bases unmatched. In DNA, the CDR3 is TGTGCCAGCAGCTTAGTTTTTAGCGGGGAAGACAATGAGCAGTTCTTC. It encodes CASSLVFSGEDNEQFF.

This clone was detected only once. The CDR3, as DNA: TGTGCCAGCATGGATCGGTCGGAGGCTGGGCACGAGCAGTACTTC. Translated: CASMDRSEAGHEQYF. The rearrangement links TRBV7-9 to TRBJ2-7, with a weak D call TRBD2 (5 bases). Germline lookup yields CDR1 SEHNR and CDR2 FQNEAQ (reference sequence). V lost 7 bases and J 5 bases, leaving 21 bases between the germline ends. The CDR3 has 15 residues.